This T cell receptor beta chain came from a study of cytomegalovirus exposure and HLA in healthy donors (dated by TCRdb to about 2017). Notes on the research overall: In an earlier analysis of 550 to 750 of the donors, roughly 300 Gb of sequence data and 117 million unique TCR beta sequences from about 179 million T cells were reported. About 280 gigabases of sequencing data and 70 million to 100 million unique TCR sequences made up an early release that covered under 750 HLA-typed donors. Among the roughly 410 genotyped donors, more than 70% belonged to the genetic ancestry cluster associated with self-reported Caucasian donors. The study aimed to test whether signatures of past pathogen exposure could be identified by cataloging public T cell receptors. The study profiled the T cell repertoires of about 720 subjects by immunosequencing and related them to cytomegalovirus serostatus. Besides the first cohort of about 730 subjects, a separate validation cohort made up of 120 different subjects was used. To predict cytomegalovirus infection status, the study combined high-throughput TCR immunosequencing, statistical association of individual TCRs with disease status, and machine learning. A later analysis re-examined previously published TCR beta repertoires from 600 to 700 donors and added high-resolution HLA genotyping to investigate patterns of TCR occurrence. The later analysis used no new phenotypic data to find candidate immune exposures, relying instead on TCR beta sequences and their occurrence across donors. An earlier analysis of 587 of the donors used high-throughput TCR beta sequencing to judge whether each TCR beta V gene segment behaved as functional or pseudogenic. Donor age, sex, ethnicity and CMV serostatus were collected together with the repertoire data. A later genetic analysis used genome-wide SNP genotypes for about 60% of the 666 donors, treating that subset as a discovery cohort. All discovery cohort repertoires had been generated using a single sequencing platform. HLA typing included class I and class II loci at four-digit resolution. The number of typed donors differed by locus: roughly 629-630 for A, B, C, DRB1 and DQB1; 522 for DQA1; approximately 600 for DPA1; and 400 to 480 for DPB1. Because of strong linkage in the cohort, 4 to 6 DR-DQ haplotypes were treated as single units for association and clustering. Across 300 to 500 genotyped donors of the cohort, an average of about 240,000 unique TCR beta nucleotide sequences per donor were sequenced, and approximately 17% of those sequences were non-productive.

Regarding this clone: This clone's antigen is unknown. No base quality information exists; no much larger clone differs at one position.

Findings and caveats that apply to the study as a whole: The study listed 164 TCR beta chains as associated with cytomegalovirus. A later analysis reported that several top co-occurrence clusters appeared linked to parvovirus B19, influenza, CMV and Epstein-Barr virus. A later analysis found that most CMV-associated TCR beta chains appeared HLA-restricted, with HLA associations seemingly driven largely by CMV exposure. Three of the identified cytomegalovirus-associated TCR beta chains were confirmed in vitro to be specific for cytomegalovirus antigens. Presence/absence analyses assumed roughly uniform sequencing depth across donors, an assumption that may not hold. At a false discovery rate of 0.05, a later analysis linked under 20,000 TCR beta sequences to specific HLA alleles. A further reported finding was that TCR beta sequences accurately predicted the HLA-A and HLA-B alleles for most subjects in the first cohort. Most TCR sequences were seen in very few donors, while some public TCRs were found in many individuals. An association between a missense DCLRE1C variant and V-gene and J-gene trimming of TCR beta chains was found in a later genetic analysis and replicated in an independent cohort. The sequencing pipeline was judged likely to have produced a cluster of highly shared sequence variants as a technical artifact. Linkage disequilibrium might explain the correlated functional status among segregating V segments, but an unknown experimental factor could not be excluded. This cohort had only TCR beta chains sequenced, and the lack of alpha or paired-chain data limited which features could be detected. Strong co-occurrence of HLA alleles, especially DR and DQ, made assigning TCR associations to individual alleles difficult. In a later genetic analysis, fewer N-insertions in productive TCRs were reported among donors in an Asian-associated ancestry cluster than the roughly 700-donor mean. The classifier was reported to diagnose cytomegalovirus status with high specificity and sensitivity in both the original cohort and the validation cohort. For the cohort, immune exposure information was limited to CMV serostatus. Because some donors lacked HLA typing at each locus, the association tests relied only on the typed subset. A later analysis found that TCR association rates varied across HLA loci, with DRB1 alleles showing the most associated TCRs and HLA-C alleles the fewest. In a later analysis, HLA-associated TCR beta chains showed more clonal expansion and lower generation probabilities than non-associated chains that were equally common. An earlier analysis of around 540 of the donors showed that most TCR beta V segments appeared in productive rearrangements either about 87% or about 30% of the time, which broadly matched IMGT annotations. The authors suggested that the approach could potentially be extended to other disease states and immunological phenotypes. Over 15 rarely observed V segments, including chromosome 9 orphons, were excluded from the earlier analysis of about 500 of the donors because counts were too low.

The cohort was made up of 666 healthy bone marrow donors. At the time of sampling, all cohort members were nominally healthy, though unrecorded immune exposures were likely present. The donor was CMV seronegative and belonged to the group of approximately 320 seronegative cohort members. A peripheral blood sample was collected from each donor, and TCR beta sequencing was performed on peripheral blood mononuclear cells. The Qiagen DNeasy Blood Extraction Kit was used to extract genomic DNA from the blood cell samples. Receptors were amplified or captured by the immunoSEQ multiplex PCR assay. For the multiplex PCR, a mixture combining 60 forward primers for TCR Vbeta segments and 13 reverse primers for TCR Jbeta segments was used. Amplification of the CDR3 region of rearranged TCR beta genes was performed with a multiplex PCR assay on genomic DNA. Amplified TCR beta libraries were sequenced as 87-base-pair reads on the Illumina HiSeq System. The source study handled its data this way. Across the 700 or so repertoires, a later analysis counted 60 million to 90 million unique TCR beta chains, 9.5 million to 12 million of which were shared by at least two donors. A nearest-neighbor algorithm error-corrected the raw reads and collapsed the reads into unique sequences, merging closely related sequences to remove PCR and sequencing errors. To assign V, D and J gene segments, CDR3 sequences were aligned to IMGT reference sequences. For a sequence to be retained, at least a six-nucleotide match to both a V gene segment and a J gene segment was required. Rearrangements were called productive when the CDR3 lacked stop codons and stayed in frame with V and J; all others were non-productive. Following IMGT convention, CDR3 was defined as the stretch from the second conserved V-encoded cysteine up to the conserved J-encoded phenylalanine. The earlier analysis of about 590 of the donors excluded sequences that lacked an unambiguous match to a single V gene segment. In an earlier analysis of almost 600 of the donors, a V segment was called functional when productive rearrangements were above 56.7%, and segregating when the standard deviation between donors exceeded 5%. A statistical classification framework was developed to diagnose cytomegalovirus status using the catalog of TCR beta chain sequences. A later analysis assigned V and J genes by comparing TCR nucleotide sequences with IMGT/GENE-DB human TR gene sequences. The TCRdist pipeline was used in a later analysis to assign CDR3 sequences and most-parsimonious VDJ recombination scenarios. In a later analysis, each TCR beta chain was defined by its CDR3 amino acid sequence together with its V-gene family, and reads without a unique V-gene family were excluded. A later analysis removed roughly 590 highly shared, low-generation-probability nucleotide sequences to deal with suspected cross-contamination and a sequencing artifact. In a later analysis, a clonal expansion index was calculated for each public chain from normalized within-repertoire ranks of inferred template counts. In a later analysis, generation probabilities were computed using a VDJ recombination model fitted to out-of-frame rearrangements, and the results were checked against IGoR. Hypergeometric tests were used in a later analysis to score TCR-TCR, TCR-HLA and TCR-CMV co-occurrence, with a repertoire-size bias correction applied to the TCR pairs. False discovery rates were estimated in a later analysis by permuting HLA or CMV assignments 20 times. A later analysis grouped co-occurring TCRs with DBSCAN, adding TCRdist sequence similarity when clustering within HLA-allele-positive subsets. Repertoires with fewer than 30,000 or more than 120,000 public chains were left out of co-occurrence clustering, as were five repertoires with anomalous nucleotide sharing. Entries here come from immuneACCESS through TCRdb and include only in-frame sequences with V and J called. Some clones fail to appear in such tables; in the studies checked, an unresolved V gene covers under half of the shortfall, and the cause of the remainder is unknown. That table supplies the V and J calls and clone size; D and trimming were determined from the DNA. This sample lists 150,000 to 200,000 clones; about 82% were detected once. The ten biggest clones cover around 1.5% of the sample.

This TCR was sampled from a man younger than 30 in good health and CMV-seronegative. The sequencing input was PBMCs.

The CDR3 protein sequence reads: CASSLSGLAGTTDTQYF. The DNA reads TGCGCCAGCAGCCTTAGTGGGCTAGCGGGGACCACAGATACGCAGTATTTT. The chain was built from TRBV4-1 and TRBJ2-3; TRBD2 aligns with 9 central bases. Germline trimming: 4 bases from V, 2 bases from J; junction bases outside gene matches: 10. The CDR3 sequence holds 17 residues, the cysteine and phenylalanine included. Only the CDR3 DNA is retained, 51 bases long and in frame from the first base. The CDR1 and CDR2 encoded by the germline V gene are MGHRA and YSYEKL.